The rows below give T cell receptor beta chains drawn from one sample of a study of T-cell memory formation after mild COVID-19. TCRdb called the 5' RACE reads again in MiXCR, with one record for every CDR3 protein. The sample includes 50,000 to 75,000 distinct CDR3 sequences, about a tenth of them seen just once. The sample comprised PBMCs or a T cell subset sorted from them (not recorded which). The receptors derive from a young man who had mild COVID-19 (a few samples of this study predate the infection). Cell type and time point are not known. The CDR3 runs from the conserved cysteine through the conserved F or W. D genes are given only for firm matches. Size is stated for part of the rows, as once, few or many counts, or as a class when the clone is expanded.

V,J,D,size,CDR3,DNA
TRBV4-3,TRBJ2-5,.,.,CASSQETGVETQYF,TGCGCCAGCAGCCAAGAGACGGGGGTCGAGACCCAGTACTTC
TRBV5-1,TRBJ2-5,.,many,CASSLVQGRGQETQYF,TGCGCCAGCAGCTTGGTACAGGGACGGGGACAAGAGACCCAGTACTTC
TRBV9,TRBJ1-4,.,few,CASSVASSSEKLFF,TGTGCCAGCAGCGTAGCGAGTTCGTCTGAAAAACTGTTTTTT
TRBV5-1,TRBJ2-1,TRBD1,many,CASSFGTGFMYEQFF,TGCGCCAGCAGCTTCGGGACAGGGTTTATGTATGAGCAGTTCTTC
TRBV7-2,TRBJ2-5,TRBD2,few,CASSFSGLAGYQETQYF,TGTGCCAGCAGCTTTAGCGGTCTAGCGGGGTACCAAGAGACCCAGTACTTC
TRBV5-1,TRBJ2-2,.,few,CASSIQSGTPTGELFF,TGCGCCAGCAGTATTCAATCCGGGACCCCTACCGGGGAGCTGTTTTTT
TRBV6-2/TRBV6-3,TRBJ2-1,.,.,CASSYSPPGGVYNEQFF,TGTGCCAGCAGTTACTCTCCCCCCGGAGGGGTCTACAATGAGCAGTTCTTC
TRBV12-3/TRBV12-4,TRBJ1-1,.,.,CASRASGDPEAFF,TGTGCCAGCAGAGCGTCGGGTGACCCTGAAGCTTTCTTT
TRBV5-1,TRBJ2-5,TRBD1,many,CASSPMLRQGAETQYF,TGCGCCAGCAGCCCGATGTTACGACAGGGCGCGGAGACCCAGTACTTC
TRBV7-9,TRBJ1-1,TRBD1,few,CASSRQGSTEAFF,TGTGCCAGCAGCCGACAGGGTTCCACTGAAGCTTTCTTT
TRBV5-1,TRBJ1-1,.,.,CASSSPDSSLNTEAFF,TGCGCCAGCAGCTCCCCGGACTCTTCGCTGAACACTGAAGCTTTCTTT
TRBV12-3/TRBV12-4,TRBJ1-6,.,few,CASSDRSSSPLHF,TGTGCCAGCAGCGACAGGTCTTCTTCACCCCTCCACTTT
TRBV5-1,TRBJ2-7,TRBD2,.,CASSSTGGAYEQYF,TGCGCCAGCAGCTCCACCGGGGGGGCCTACGAGCAGTACTTC
TRBV20-1,TRBJ2-3,TRBD2,many,CSARDRGGRDTQYF,TGCAGTGCTAGAGATCGCGGGGGGAGAGATACGCAGTATTTT
TRBV5-1,TRBJ2-4,TRBD1,many,CASSTMGQGQNIQYF,TGCGCCAGCAGCACCATGGGACAGGGGCAAAACATTCAGTACTTC
TRBV4-3,TRBJ1-2,.,many,CASSPVGTPSHGYTF,TGCGCCAGCAGCCCGGTCGGAACCCCAAGCCATGGCTACACCTTC
TRBV5-1,TRBJ2-5,.,few,CASSSGWTSQETQYF,TGCGCCAGCAGCTCAGGATGGACCTCCCAAGAGACCCAGTACTTC
TRBV20-1,TRBJ1-6,TRBD1,.,CSAKGQGFSPLHF,TGCAGTGCTAAAGGACAGGGTTTCTCACCCCTCCACTTT
TRBV12-3/TRBV12-4,TRBJ2-3,.,.,CASSFIGGLSTDTQYF,TGTGCCAGCAGTTTCATCGGGGGGCTAAGCACAGATACGCAGTATTTT
TRBV3-1,TRBJ2-3,.,many,CASSQGRFHRDQPYYTQYF,TGTGCCAGCAGCCAGGGGCGGTTCCACCGGGACCAACCGTACTATACGCAGTATTTT
TRBV5-1,TRBJ2-5,.,.,CASSFQGLGEETQYF,TGCGCCAGCAGCTTCCAGGGATTAGGGGAAGAGACCCAGTACTTC
TRBV14,TRBJ2-3,TRBD2,.,CASSRTGGLITDTQYF,TGTGCCAGCAGCCGAACGGGAGGGCTAATCACAGATACGCAGTATTTT
TRBV27,TRBJ2-7,.,few,CASSLPGNSGYEQYF,TGTGCCAGCAGTTTACCGGGGAACAGCGGCTACGAGCAGTACTTC
TRBV7-9,TRBJ2-6,TRBD1,few,CASSHMTGTGANVLTF,TGTGCCAGCAGCCACATGACAGGGACTGGGGCCAACGTCCTGACTTTC
TRBV7-8,TRBJ2-2,TRBD2,few,CASSSRLAGAGVSGELFF,TGTGCCAGCAGCAGCAGACTAGCGGGGGCCGGGGTGTCCGGGGAGCTGTTTTTT
TRBV7-6,TRBJ2-5,.,.,CASSSASSKETQYF,TGTGCCAGCTCATCAGCGTCCTCAAAAGAGACCCAGTACTTC
TRBV5-1,TRBJ1-2,TRBD1,few,CASSPRQGGPSYTF,TGCGCCAGCAGCCCTCGACAGGGTGGGCCCAGCTACACCTTC
TRBV5-1,TRBJ1-3,TRBD1,.,CASTGQGSSGNTIYF,TGCGCCAGCACAGGACAGGGGTCATCGGGAAACACCATATATTTT
TRBV7-9,TRBJ1-2,.,.,CASGPRAGTNYGYTF,TGTGCCAGCGGGCCCCGGGCAGGGACTAACTATGGCTACACCTTC
TRBV12-3/TRBV12-4,TRBJ2-1,TRBD2,many,CASSLSAGKPYNEQFF,TGTGCCAGCAGTTTATCAGCGGGGAAGCCCTACAATGAGCAGTTCTTC
TRBV4-2,TRBJ1-2,TRBD1,.,CASSRDRAYGYTF,TGTGCCAGCAGCCGAGACAGGGCCTATGGCTACACCTTC
TRBV5-1,TRBJ1-1,.,.,CASRVGATGKAFF,TGCGCCAGCAGAGTCGGGGCCACTGGGAAAGCTTTCTTT
TRBV7-3,TRBJ2-2,.,many,CASSLGPLSANTGELFF,TGTGCCAGCAGCTTAGGCCCTTTATCCGCGAACACCGGGGAGCTGTTTTTT
TRBV24-1,TRBJ2-3,TRBD2,many,CATSAGLAGGSYTDTQYF,TGTGCCACCAGTGCAGGACTAGCGGGGGGCTCCTACACAGATACGCAGTATTTT
TRBV27,TRBJ1-6,TRBD1,.,CASSPGTGSSPLHF,TGTGCCAGCAGTCCCGGGACAGGGAGTTCACCCCTCCACTTT
TRBV7-2,TRBJ1-5,.,.,CASRSSENQPQHF,TGTGCCAGCAGATCCTCAGAAAATCAGCCCCAGCATTTT
TRBV12-3/TRBV12-4,TRBJ1-1,.,.,CASSFRQDTEAFF,TGTGCCAGCAGTTTCCGACAGGACACTGAAGCTTTCTTT
TRBV5-8,TRBJ2-5,.,many,CASSRRTEETQYF,TGTGCCAGCAGCCGACGGACAGAAGAGACCCAGTACTTC
TRBV20-1,TRBJ1-5,.,many,CSASTAGGNQPQHF,TGCAGTGCTTCGACTGCCGGAGGGAATCAGCCCCAGCATTTT
TRBV9,TRBJ1-3,TRBD1,few,CASSDTGDNGNTIYF,TGTGCCAGCAGTGATACAGGGGATAATGGAAACACCATATATTTT
TRBV5-4,TRBJ2-7,.,.,CASSFSWEGEQYF,TGTGCCAGCAGCTTCTCCTGGGAAGGTGAGCAGTACTTC
TRBV4-1,TRBJ2-1,.,many,CASSPTAHEQFF,TGCGCCAGCAGCCCGACAGCACATGAGCAGTTCTTC
TRBV18,TRBJ1-4,TRBD1,.,CASSPRDRDEKLFF,TGTGCCAGCTCACCAAGGGACAGGGATGAAAAACTGTTTTTT
TRBV7-2,TRBJ2-3,.,many,CASRAGMGTDTQYF,TGTGCCAGCAGGGCAGGGATGGGCACAGATACGCAGTATTTT
TRBV12-3/TRBV12-4,TRBJ2-7,.,few,CASSFLPGEAYEQYF,TGTGCCAGCAGCTTCCTCCCAGGGGAGGCCTACGAGCAGTACTTC
TRBV12-3/TRBV12-4,TRBJ2-2,TRBD1,few,CASVARGQGFGGELFF,TGTGCCAGCGTCGCGCGGGGACAGGGGTTCGGCGGGGAGCTGTTTTTT
TRBV6-2/TRBV6-3,TRBJ2-5,.,.,CASTPTLVPQYF,TGTGCCAGCACCCCAACCCTCGTGCCCCAGTACTTC
TRBV7-9,TRBJ1-5,.,.,CASSYLGPGQPQHF,TGTGCCAGCAGCTACCTCGGCCCGGGGCAGCCCCAGCATTTT
TRBV3-1,TRBJ1-1,.,.,CASSQERQGTEAFF,TGTGCCAGCAGCCAAGAAAGGCAGGGCACTGAAGCTTTCTTT
TRBV7-8,TRBJ2-7,TRBD1,few,CASSPPLRTGGYEQYF,TGTGCCAGCAGCCCACCGCTAAGGACAGGGGGCTACGAGCAGTACTTC
TRBV6-5,TRBJ1-1,.,.,CASSYSRGGTEAFF,TGTGCCAGCAGTTACTCAAGGGGGGGCACTGAAGCTTTCTTT
TRBV29-1,TRBJ2-1,.,few,CSVDSQGNEQFF,TGCAGCGTTGACTCCCAAGGGAATGAGCAGTTCTTC
TRBV12-3/TRBV12-4,TRBJ2-4,TRBD2,many,CASSLSGGWNIQYF,TGTGCCAGCAGTTTATCGGGGGGGTGGAACATTCAGTACTTC
TRBV4-1,TRBJ2-3,TRBD1,few,CASSQEGQPSTDTQYF,TGCGCCAGCAGCCAAGAGGGACAGCCTAGCACAGATACGCAGTATTTT